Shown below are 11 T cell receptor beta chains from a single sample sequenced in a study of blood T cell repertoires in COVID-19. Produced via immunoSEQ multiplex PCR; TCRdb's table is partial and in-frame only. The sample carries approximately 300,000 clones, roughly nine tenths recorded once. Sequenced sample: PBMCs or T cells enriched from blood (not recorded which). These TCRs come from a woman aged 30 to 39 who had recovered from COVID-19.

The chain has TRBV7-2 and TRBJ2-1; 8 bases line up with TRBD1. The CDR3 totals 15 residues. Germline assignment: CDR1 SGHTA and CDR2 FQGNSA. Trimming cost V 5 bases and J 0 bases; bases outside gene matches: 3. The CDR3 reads CASSADRGSYNEQFF. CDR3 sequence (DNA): TGTGCCAGCAGCGCCGACAGGGGCTCCTACAATGAGCAGTTCTTC.

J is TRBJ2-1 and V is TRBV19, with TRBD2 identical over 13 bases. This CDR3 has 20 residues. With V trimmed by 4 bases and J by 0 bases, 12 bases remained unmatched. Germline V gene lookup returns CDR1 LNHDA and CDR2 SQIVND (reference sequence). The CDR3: CASSKDPPGLAGSSYNEQFF. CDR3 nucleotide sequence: TGTGCCAGTAGTAAAGACCCCCCGGGACTAGCGGGAAGCTCCTACAATGAGCAGTTCTTC.

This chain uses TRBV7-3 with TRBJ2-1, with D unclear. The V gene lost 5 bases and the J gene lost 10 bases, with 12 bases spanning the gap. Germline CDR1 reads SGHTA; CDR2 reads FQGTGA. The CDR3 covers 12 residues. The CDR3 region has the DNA TGTGCCAGCAGCCCCTTTCCCGGGGAGCAGTTCTTC. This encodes CASSPFPGEQFF.

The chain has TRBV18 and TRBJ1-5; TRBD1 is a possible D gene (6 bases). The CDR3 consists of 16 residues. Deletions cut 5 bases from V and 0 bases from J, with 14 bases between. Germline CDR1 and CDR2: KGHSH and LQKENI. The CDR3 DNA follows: TGTGCCAGCTCAGCAACAGGGCCTGGTAGCAATCAGCCCCAGCATTTT. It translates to CASSATGPGSNQPQHF. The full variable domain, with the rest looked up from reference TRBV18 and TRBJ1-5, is NAGVMQNPRHLVRRRGQEARLRCSPMKGHSHVYWYRQLPEEGLKFMVYLQKENIIDESGMPKERFSAEFPKEGPSILRIQQVVRGDSAAYFCASSATGPGSNQPQHFGDGTRLSIL.

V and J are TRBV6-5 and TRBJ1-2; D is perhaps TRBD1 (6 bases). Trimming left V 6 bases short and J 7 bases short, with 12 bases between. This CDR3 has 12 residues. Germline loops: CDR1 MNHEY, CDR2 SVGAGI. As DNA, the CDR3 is TGTGCCAGCAGGGCACAGGGAGTTGGCTACACCTTC. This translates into CASRAQGVGYTF.

The CDR3 is CASSYPPFFRGRGSQPQHF. The CDR3 DNA sequence: TGTGCCAGCAGTTACCCTCCGTTCTTTCGTGGCAGGGGTAGCCAGCCCCAGCATTTT. The chain joins TRBV6-2 or TRBV6-3 to TRBJ1-5; possibly TRBD1 for D (6 bases). The CDR3 loop spans 19 amino acids. Germline V gene data show CDR1 as MNHEY and CDR2 as SVGEGT. V was shortened by 2 bases and J by 7 bases, with 27 bases between the two germline ends.

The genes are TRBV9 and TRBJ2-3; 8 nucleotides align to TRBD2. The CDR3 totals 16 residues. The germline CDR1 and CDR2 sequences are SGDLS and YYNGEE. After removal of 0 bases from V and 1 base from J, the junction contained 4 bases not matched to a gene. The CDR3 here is CASSVVSGRGTDTQYF. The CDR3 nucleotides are TGTGCCAGCAGCGTAGTAAGCGGGAGAGGCACAGATACGCAGTATTTT.

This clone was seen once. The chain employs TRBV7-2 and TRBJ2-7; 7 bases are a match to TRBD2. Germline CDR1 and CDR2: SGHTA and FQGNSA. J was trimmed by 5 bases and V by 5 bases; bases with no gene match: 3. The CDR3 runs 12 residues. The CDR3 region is CASSGGGDEQYF. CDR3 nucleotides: TGTGCCAGCAGCGGGGGGGGAGACGAGCAGTACTTC.

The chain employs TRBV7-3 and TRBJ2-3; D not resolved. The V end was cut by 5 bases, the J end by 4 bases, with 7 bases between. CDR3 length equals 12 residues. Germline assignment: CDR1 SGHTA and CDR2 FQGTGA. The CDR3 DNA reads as TGTGCCAGCAGCCCAGGTGCAGATACGCAGTATTTT. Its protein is CASSPGADTQYF.

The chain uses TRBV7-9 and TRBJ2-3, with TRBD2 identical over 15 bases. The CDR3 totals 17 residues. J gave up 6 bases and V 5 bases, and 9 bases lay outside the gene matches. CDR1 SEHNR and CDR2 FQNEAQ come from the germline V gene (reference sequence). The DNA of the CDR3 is TGTGCCAGCAGCGAAGAAGGACTAGCGGGAGGGGGGGATACGCAGTATTTT. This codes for CASSEEGLAGGGDTQYF.

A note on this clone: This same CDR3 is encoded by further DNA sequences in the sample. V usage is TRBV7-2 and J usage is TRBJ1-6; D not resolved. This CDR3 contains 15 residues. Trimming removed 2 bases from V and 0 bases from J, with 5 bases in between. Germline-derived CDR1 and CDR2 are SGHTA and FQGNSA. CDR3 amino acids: CASSLSGSYNSPLHF. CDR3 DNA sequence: TGTGCCAGCAGCTTATCGGGCTCCTATAATTCACCCCTCCACTTT.